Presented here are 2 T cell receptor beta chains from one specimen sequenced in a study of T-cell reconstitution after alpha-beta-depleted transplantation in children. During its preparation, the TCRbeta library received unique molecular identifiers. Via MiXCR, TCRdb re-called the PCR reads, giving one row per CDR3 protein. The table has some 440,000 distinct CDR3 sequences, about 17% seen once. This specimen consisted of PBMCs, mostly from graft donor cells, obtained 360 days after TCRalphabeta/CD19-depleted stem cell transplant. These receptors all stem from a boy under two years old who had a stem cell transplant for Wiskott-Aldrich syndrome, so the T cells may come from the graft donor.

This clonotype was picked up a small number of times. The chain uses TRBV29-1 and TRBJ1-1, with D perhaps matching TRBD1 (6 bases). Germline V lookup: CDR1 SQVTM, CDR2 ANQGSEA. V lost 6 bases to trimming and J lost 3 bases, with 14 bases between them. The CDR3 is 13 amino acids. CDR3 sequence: CSVEQGIDTEAFF. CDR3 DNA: TGCAGCGTCGAACAGGGAATTGACACTGAAGCTTTCTTT.

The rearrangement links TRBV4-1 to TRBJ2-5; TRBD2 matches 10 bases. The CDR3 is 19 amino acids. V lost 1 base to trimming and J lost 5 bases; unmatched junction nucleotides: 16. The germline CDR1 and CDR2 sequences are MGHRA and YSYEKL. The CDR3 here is CASSQASPVASGGRETQYF. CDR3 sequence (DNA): TGCGCCAGCAGCCAAGCATCCCCGGTGGCTAGCGGGGGAAGGGAGACCCAGTACTTC.